The T cell receptor (beta chain) under discussion was sequenced for a study of T cell changes during pregnancy in multiple sclerosis. Profiling relied on immunoSEQ multiplex PCR, and the TCRdb table lists in-frame clones only, not all of them. The sample shows more than 45,000 clones, around 93% of them seen only once. This TCR derives from a female donor with multiple sclerosis, enrolled in a pregnancy study. The sample was CD4+ T cells from peripheral blood mononuclear cells, taken after pregnancy.

CDR3 amino acids: CASSVAGGPYEQYF. As DNA, the CDR3 is TGTGCCAGCAGCGTAGCGGGGGGGCCTTACGAGCAGTACTTC. This rearrangement joins TRBV9 to TRBJ2-7; 8 bases are a match to TRBD2. J was trimmed by 4 bases and V by 0 bases; bases with no gene match: 3. This CDR3 is built from 14 residues. Germline assignment: CDR1 SGDLS and CDR2 YYNGEE.